This is a list of T cell receptor beta chains from one sample in a study of T cells after yellow fever vaccination. TCRdb independently ran MiXCR on the 5' RACE reads; one entry per CDR3 protein. The sample carries 600,000 to 750,000 distinct CDR3 sequences, 9% to 15% recorded once. Sample: PBMCs, taken on the day of the yellow fever booster vaccination. These receptors all come from a man younger than 40 who received the YFV17D yellow fever vaccine. Each CDR3 is given without its conserved first and last residue. The order of the fields is V gene, J gene, CDR3 protein.

V: TRBV5-1; J: TRBJ2-3; CDR3: ASSLAMQSDTQY
V: TRBV29-1; J: TRBJ1-3; CDR3: SVASHRASGNTIY
V: TRBV19; J: TRBJ2-7; CDR3: ASSPQGFGASYEQY
V: TRBV7-9; J: TRBJ2-3; CDR3: ASRDSGVAADTQY
V: TRBV29-1; J: TRBJ2-2; CDR3: SVHNTGELF
V: TRBV11-2; J: TRBJ2-7; CDR3: ASSTQWTGSYEQY
V: TRBV18; J: TRBJ2-5; CDR3: ASSPLEETQY
V: TRBV6-5; J: TRBJ2-1; CDR3: ASSYSTSGRSNEQF
V: TRBV30; J: TRBJ2-7; CDR3: AWDSGRGYEQY
V: TRBV28; J: TRBJ1-2; CDR3: ASNREPYGYT
V: TRBV7-6; J: TRBJ2-1; CDR3: ASSLATGWVVNEQF
V: TRBV5-1; J: TRBJ2-5; CDR3: ASSLVGQEETQY
V: TRBV20-1; J: TRBJ2-5; CDR3: SARTRQETQY
V: TRBV6-2/TRBV6-3; J: TRBJ1-1; CDR3: ASSYSIRQNTEAF
V: TRBV28; J: TRBJ1-4; CDR3: ASSSPDRGFRNEKLF